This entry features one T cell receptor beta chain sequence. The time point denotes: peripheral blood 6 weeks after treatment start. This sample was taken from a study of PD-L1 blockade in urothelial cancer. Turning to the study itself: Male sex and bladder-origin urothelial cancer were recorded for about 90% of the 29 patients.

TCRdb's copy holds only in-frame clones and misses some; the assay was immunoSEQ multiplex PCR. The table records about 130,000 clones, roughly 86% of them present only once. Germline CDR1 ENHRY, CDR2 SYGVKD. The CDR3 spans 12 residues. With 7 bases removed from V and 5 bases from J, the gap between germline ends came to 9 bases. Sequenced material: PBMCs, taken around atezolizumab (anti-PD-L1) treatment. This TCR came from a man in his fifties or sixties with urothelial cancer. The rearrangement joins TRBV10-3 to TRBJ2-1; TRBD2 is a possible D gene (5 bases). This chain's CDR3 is CAIKLENNEQFF. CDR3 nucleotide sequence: TGTGCCATCAAACTAGAAAACAATGAGCAGTTCTTC.